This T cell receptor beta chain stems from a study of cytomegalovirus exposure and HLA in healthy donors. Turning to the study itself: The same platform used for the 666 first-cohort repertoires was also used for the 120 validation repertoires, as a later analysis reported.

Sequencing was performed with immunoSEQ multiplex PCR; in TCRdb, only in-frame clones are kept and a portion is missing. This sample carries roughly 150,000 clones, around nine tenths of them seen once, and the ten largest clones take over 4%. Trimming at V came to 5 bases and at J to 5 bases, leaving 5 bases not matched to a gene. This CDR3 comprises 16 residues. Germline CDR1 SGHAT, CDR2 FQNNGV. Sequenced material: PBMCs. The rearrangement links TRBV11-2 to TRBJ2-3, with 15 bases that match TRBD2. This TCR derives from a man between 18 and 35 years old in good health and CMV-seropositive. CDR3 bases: TGTGCCAGCAGCCTGGGACTAGCGGGAGGTATAGATACGCAGTATTTT. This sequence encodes CASSLGLAGGIDTQYF. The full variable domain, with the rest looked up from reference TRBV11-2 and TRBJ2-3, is EAGVAQSPRYKIIEKRQSVAFWCNPISGHATLYWYQQILGQGPKLLIQFQNNGVVDDSQLPKDRFSAERLKGVDSTLKIQPAKLEDSAVYLCASSLGLAGGIDTQYFGPGTRLTVL.